This is a list of T cell receptor beta chains from one sample in a study of cytotoxic CD8 clonotypes in ibrutinib-treated CLL. TCRdb's copy holds only in-frame clones and misses some; the assay was immunoSEQ multiplex PCR. The table includes roughly 24,000 clones, under 85% detected once. The material was PBMCs, obtained before ibrutinib treatment. The receptors here all came from a human donor with chronic lymphocytic leukemia. The CDR3 runs from the conserved cysteine through the conserved F or W. Fields, in order: clone size, J gene, V gene, D gene, CDR3 DNA, CDR3 protein. The D gene is left open where the match is weak. Not every row has a clone size; where given, it reads once, few, many or a size class.

>NA|TRBJ2-2|TRBV28|NA
TGTGCCAGCAGAACAAGAACCAGGGGAAACACCGGGGAGCTGTTTTTT
CASRTRTRGNTGELFF
>NA|TRBJ2-3|TRBV5-4|NA
TGTGCCAGCAGCTCTGGCGGCGGGATCACAGATACGCAGTATTTT
CASSSGGGITDTQYF
>once|TRBJ2-1|TRBV11-2|NA
TGTGCCAGCAGCTTCCAGGGGATGGTGTTCTTC
CASSFQGMVFF
>once|TRBJ2-2|TRBV5-4|TRBD2
TGTGCCAGCAGCCCGGGGGGGACTTCACACACCGGGGAGCTGTTTTTT
CASSPGGTSHTGELFF
>NA|TRBJ1-2|TRBV6-1|NA
TGTGCCAGCAGTGAATCTACAAACTATGGCTACACCTTC
CASSESTNYGYTF
>NA|TRBJ2-2|TRBV11-3|TRBD2
TGTGCCAGCAGCTTAGATTGGGCTAGCGGGACGGTCGGGGAGCTGTTTTTT
CASSLDWASGTVGELFF
>NA|TRBJ2-2|TRBV4-3|TRBD2
TGCGCCAGCAGCCAAGTATTACGCGGGAGGGGAGGGGAGCTGTTTTTT
CASSQVLRGRGGELFF
>NA|TRBJ2-3|TRBV6-1|NA
TGTGCCAGCATGGGCAGAGACTATAGCACAGATACGCAGTATTTT
CASMGRDYSTDTQYF
>NA|TRBJ2-7|TRBV5-1|TRBD1
TGCGCCAGCAGCTTGGATGGGACAGGGTATGGGGAGCAGTACTTC
CASSLDGTGYGEQYF
>NA|TRBJ2-7|TRBV7-2|TRBD2
TGTGCCAGCAGCCCAAATCAGCGGGAGGGCAAGCAGTACTTC
CASSPNQREGKQYF
>NA|TRBJ2-2|TRBV7-2|TRBD2
TGTGCCAGCAGCCGCCGTAGCGGGGACTTGGGGGAGCTGTTTTTT
CASSRRSGDLGELFF
>NA|TRBJ2-5|TRBV2|TRBD1
TGTGCCAGCAGTGCGCGACAGGGAGAGACCCAGTACTTC
CASSARQGETQYF
>NA|TRBJ1-5|TRBV6-1|NA
TGTGCCAGCAGTGAGAACAGGCACTTTGGGGGGCCCCAGCATTTT
CASSENRHFGGPQHF
>NA|TRBJ1-4|TRBV28|TRBD1
TGTGCCAGCAGTTTATTCGGGAGACAGGGAAATGAAAAACTGTTTTTT
CASSLFGRQGNEKLFF
>NA|TRBJ2-3|TRBV10-1|NA
TGCGCCAGCAGTGGTCAGCGGAGCACAGATACGCAGTATTTT
CASSGQRSTDTQYF
>NA|TRBJ1-5|TRBV7-2|NA
TGTGCCAGCGGTACCAGGGGTAATCAGCCCCAGCATTTT
CASGTRGNQPQHF
>NA|TRBJ2-3|TRBV6-5|NA
TGTGCCAGCAGTTACGGGCAGAACACAGATACGCAGTATTTT
CASSYGQNTDTQYF
>NA|TRBJ1-1|TRBV7-2|NA
TGTGCCAGCAGCTTGGGGTATCGGGGCGCTGAAGCTTTCTTT
CASSLGYRGAEAFF
>few|TRBJ1-5|TRBV5-1|NA
TGCGCCAGCAGCTTGGCTGGCAATCAGCCCCAGCATTTT
CASSLAGNQPQHF
>few|TRBJ1-2|TRBV28|NA
TGTGCCAGCAGTTTCAAAGATGGCTACACCTTC
CASSFKDGYTF
>NA|TRBJ2-4|TRBV25-1|TRBD1
TGTGCCAGCAGTGGAACAGGGGCCGAAAACATTCAGTACTTC
CASSGTGAENIQYF
>NA|TRBJ1-1|TRBV4-1|TRBD1
TGCGCCAGCAGCCGTGCAGGGGGTACGAACACTGAAGCTTTCTTT
CASSRAGGTNTEAFF
>few|TRBJ1-1|TRBV19|NA
TGTGCCAGTAGTATAGATGGGTCCTCTGAAGCTTTCTTT
CASSIDGSSEAFF
>NA|TRBJ1-2|TRBV5-1|TRBD1
TGCGCCAGCAGCCTGGAGGGACAGGGCGTCTATGGCTACACCTTC
CASSLEGQGVYGYTF
>NA|TRBJ2-7|TRBV5-6|NA
TGTGCCAGCAGCTTACTGGACAGTCCCTACGAGCAGTACTTC
CASSLLDSPYEQYF
>NA|TRBJ2-2|TRBV4-3|NA
TGCGCCAGCAGCCAAGATCAGGGGAACACCGGGGAGCTGTTTTTT
CASSQDQGNTGELFF
>NA|TRBJ2-3|TRBV5-1|TRBD2
TGCGCCAGCAGCTTGCCGCTAGCGGGACCCACAGATACGCAGTATTTT
CASSLPLAGPTDTQYF
>few|TRBJ1-2|TRBV5-6|NA
TGTGCCAGCAGCTTGGTTGGTTCAGGAAACTATGGCTACACCTTC
CASSLVGSGNYGYTF
>NA|TRBJ2-1|TRBV4-3|TRBD2
TGCGCCAGCAGCCAATTTGCGGGAGGCGGAAATGAGCAGTTCTTC
CASSQFAGGGNEQFF
>NA|TRBJ1-5|TRBV5-4|NA
TGTGCCAGCAGCCAAGATCTTGAGAATCAGCCCCAGCATTTT
CASSQDLENQPQHF
>once|TRBJ2-7|TRBV18|NA
TGTGCCAGCTCACGGGTCCAGGGATACGAGCAGTACTTC
CASSRVQGYEQYF
>medium-sized|TRBJ1-1|TRBV7-2|NA
TGTGCCAGCAGCTTAGGGGGCCCTGAAGCTTTCTTT
CASSLGGPEAFF
>once|TRBJ2-1|TRBV28|NA
TGTGCCAGCAGTGGGAGCGACAGCCCCCGAAATGAGCAGTTCTTC
CASSGSDSPRNEQFF
>few|TRBJ1-2|TRBV28|NA
TGTGCCAGCAGTTTTAGAAAAGGGACCGCCTTTATCTATGGCTACACCTTC
CASSFRKGTAFIYGYTF
>NA|TRBJ2-3|TRBV11-2|TRBD2
TGTGCCAGCAGCTTAGGGACTAGCGGGAGGAGCACAGATACGCAGTATTTT
CASSLGTSGRSTDTQYF
>NA|TRBJ2-5|TRBV6-1|TRBD2
TGTGCCAGCAGCCGAGCTAGCGGGAGTAAAGAGACCCAGTACTTC
CASSRASGSKETQYF
>once|TRBJ1-3|TRBV11-2|TRBD1
TGTGCCAGCAGCTTCCCCTCATGGACAGGGACTGGAAACACCATATATTTT
CASSFPSWTGTGNTIYF
>few|TRBJ2-2|TRBV28|NA
TGTGCCAGCAGCTTACAAGCGGCCGGGGAGCTGTTTTTT
CASSLQAAGELFF
>NA|TRBJ2-1|TRBV27|TRBD2
TGTGCCAGCAGTTTATTAGCGGGGGAGACCTACAATGAGCAGTTCTTC
CASSLLAGETYNEQFF
>NA|TRBJ1-2|TRBV5-1|NA
TGCGCCAGCAGCCCGGATGGAGGGGGTATTGAAAATGGCTACACCTTC
CASSPDGGGIENGYTF
>NA|TRBJ2-7|TRBV7-2|TRBD2
TGTGCCAGCAGCTTCGGACTAGCGTTTGATCAGTACTTC
CASSFGLAFDQYF
>NA|TRBJ1-1|TRBV11-2|NA
TGTGCCAGCAGCCTAGGGGGAGGGAACACTGAAGCTTTCTTT
CASSLGGGNTEAFF
>NA|TRBJ2-1|TRBV6-1|NA
TGTGCCAGCAAGCCTAGCGCCTCCTACAATGAGCAGTTCTTC
CASKPSASYNEQFF
>NA|TRBJ2-7|TRBV6-5|NA
TGTGCCAGCAGTTACGGCACTACCTACGAGCAGTACTTC
CASSYGTTYEQYF
>NA|TRBJ1-5|TRBV6-1|NA
TGTGCCAGCGGGTACAGTCAAAATAGCAATCAGCCCCAGCATTTT
CASGYSQNSNQPQHF